This TCR beta chain was identified in a study of blood T cell repertoires in COVID-19. Study at large: Donors in the United States, Italy and Spain gave samples during acute or convalescent COVID-19. Sources were T cells, B-cell-depleted T cells, or PBMCs; the material itself was cDNA or gDNA.

Original handling: Quantification of nucleated cells was approximated via reference gene primer amplification. The table came from immunoSEQ multiplex PCR; TCRdb's copy has only in-frame clones and leaves some out. That table is the source of V, J and clone size, and D and trimming were worked out from the DNA. Of 45,000 to 55,000 clones listed, around nine tenths are singletons. Per the germline V gene, CDR1 is SGHTA and CDR2 is FQGNSA. The length of the CDR3 is 16 residues. Trimming at V came to 3 bases and at J to 7 bases, leaving 5 bases not matched to a gene. This clonotype was sampled from a human donor in a cohort sampled during active COVID-19. Source material: peripheral blood. The chain has TRBV7-2 and TRBJ2-1, with 14 bases identical to TRBD2. The CDR3 spells CASSFGLAGGGNEQFF. CDR3 sequence (DNA): TGTGCCAGCAGCTTTGGACTAGCGGGGGGAGGGAATGAGCAGTTCTTC.